These T cell receptor beta chains were read from a single sample in a study of T cells after yellow fever vaccination. One entry per CDR3 protein, called by TCRdb with MiXCR from the 5' RACE reads. The sample contains about 630,000 distinct CDR3 sequences, roughly an eighth of which appear only once. Sample: PBMCs, taken on the day of the yellow fever booster vaccination. Every receptor here comes from a man aged 25-40 years who received the YFV17D yellow fever vaccine. The CDR3 runs from the conserved cysteine through the conserved F or W. D genes are given only for firm matches. A clone size is listed for some rows: how often the clone was seen (once, few, many), or a class if it is expanded.

clone size	D gene	CDR3 length	V gene	J gene	CDR3 protein	CDR3 DNA
NA	TRBD1	17	TRBV5-1	TRBJ2-6	CASSLDRGISGANVLTF	TGCGCCAGCAGCTTGGACAGGGGGATCTCTGGGGCCAACGTCCTGACTTTC
NA	NA	14	TRBV4-2	TRBJ2-1	CASSQDLLANEQFF	TGTGCCAGCAGCCAAGATTTGCTCGCCAATGAGCAGTTCTTC
few	NA	17	TRBV20-1	TRBJ2-1	CSARDFSVTLAYNEQFF	TGCAGTGCTAGAGATTTCTCCGTGACCCTCGCCTACAATGAGCAGTTCTTC
NA	NA	15	TRBV7-2	TRBJ2-7	CASSLSGAQTYEQYF	TGTGCCAGCAGCTTATCCGGGGCCCAGACCTACGAGCAGTACTTC
many	NA	14	TRBV18	TRBJ1-4	CASQPGGRLEKLFF	TGTGCCAGCCAACCGGGGGGGCGCCTCGAAAAACTGTTTTTT
many	NA	17	TRBV6-5	TRBJ2-1	CASSYSGAEASYNEQFF	TGTGCCAGCAGTTATTCAGGCGCCGAGGCCTCCTACAATGAGCAGTTCTTC
many	NA	14	TRBV18	TRBJ2-7	CASSPPYAPYEQYF	TGTGCCAGCTCACCACCGTATGCCCCCTACGAGCAGTACTTC
few	TRBD2	17	TRBV5-1	TRBJ2-1	CASSLVTSGALIDEQFF	TGCGCCAGCAGCTTGGTGACTAGCGGGGCCCTAATTGATGAGCAGTTCTTC
NA	NA	20	TRBV7-6	TRBJ1-3	CASSLVIGSGTLSSGNTIYF	TGTGCCAGCAGCTTAGTAATCGGCAGCGGAACACTAAGCTCTGGAAACACCATATATTTT
few	NA	13	TRBV18	TRBJ1-1	CASSPAEVTEAFF	TGTGCCAGCTCACCGGCCGAGGTCACTGAAGCTTTCTTT
many	TRBD2	14	TRBV15	TRBJ2-2	CATSSGRVTGELFF	TGTGCCACCTCTAGCGGGAGGGTCACCGGGGAGCTGTTTTTT
NA	TRBD2	14	TRBV27	TRBJ2-4	CASRRGTSQNIQYF	TGTGCCAGTCGTAGGGGGACTAGCCAAAACATTCAGTACTTC
NA	NA	13	TRBV7-2	TRBJ2-7	CASSFSGLNEQYF	TGTGCCAGCAGCTTCTCGGGCCTTAACGAGCAGTACTTC
many	TRBD2	14	TRBV5-1	TRBJ2-5	CASSSSSGQETQYF	TGCGCCAGCAGCTCCTCTAGCGGTCAAGAGACCCAGTACTTC
NA	TRBD2	18	TRBV20-1	TRBJ2-1	CSASGTPSGKRTYNEQFF	TGCAGTGCTAGCGGGACGCCCAGCGGGAAAAGGACCTACAATGAGCAGTTCTTC
few	NA	13	TRBV29-1	TRBJ2-7	CSVGGDSSYEQYF	TGCAGCGTTGGTGGGGACTCCTCCTACGAGCAGTACTTC